This section outlines one T cell receptor beta chain sequence together with its context. Using immunoSEQ multiplex PCR, the repertoire was profiled, and TCRdb retains in-frame clones only, with some absent. This table holds around 270,000 clones, over 80% found once. The data belong to a study of blood T cell repertoires in COVID-19. The wider study: Material from acute and convalescent COVID-19 was sourced from the United States, Italy and Spain.

There are 14 residues in the CDR3. Germline lookup yields CDR1 WSHSY and CDR2 SAAADI. The ends were cut back, 0 bases at V and 1 base at J, with 4 bases in the middle. The sample taken for sequencing was peripheral blood. The rearrangement joins TRBV10-2 to TRBJ1-5; D gene uncertain. The clonotype was recovered from a woman in her thirties or forties who had recovered from COVID-19. CDR3 sequence (DNA): TGCGCCAGCAGTGAGTCCGGGAGCAATCAGCCCCAGCATTTT. Translation gives CASSESGSNQPQHF.